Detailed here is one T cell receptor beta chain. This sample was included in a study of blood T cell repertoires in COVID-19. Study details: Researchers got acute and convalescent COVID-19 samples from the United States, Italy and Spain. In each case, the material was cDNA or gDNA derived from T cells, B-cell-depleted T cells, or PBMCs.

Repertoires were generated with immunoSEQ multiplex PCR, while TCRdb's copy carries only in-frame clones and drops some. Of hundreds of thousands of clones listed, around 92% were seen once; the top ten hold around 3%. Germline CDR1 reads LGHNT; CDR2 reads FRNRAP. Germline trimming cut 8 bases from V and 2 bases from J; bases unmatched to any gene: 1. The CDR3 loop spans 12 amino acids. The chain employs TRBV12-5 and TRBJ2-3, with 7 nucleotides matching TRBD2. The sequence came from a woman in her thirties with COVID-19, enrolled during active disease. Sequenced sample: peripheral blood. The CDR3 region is CASSGVTDTQYF. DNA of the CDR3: TGTGCTAGTAGCGGGGTCACAGATACGCAGTATTTT.